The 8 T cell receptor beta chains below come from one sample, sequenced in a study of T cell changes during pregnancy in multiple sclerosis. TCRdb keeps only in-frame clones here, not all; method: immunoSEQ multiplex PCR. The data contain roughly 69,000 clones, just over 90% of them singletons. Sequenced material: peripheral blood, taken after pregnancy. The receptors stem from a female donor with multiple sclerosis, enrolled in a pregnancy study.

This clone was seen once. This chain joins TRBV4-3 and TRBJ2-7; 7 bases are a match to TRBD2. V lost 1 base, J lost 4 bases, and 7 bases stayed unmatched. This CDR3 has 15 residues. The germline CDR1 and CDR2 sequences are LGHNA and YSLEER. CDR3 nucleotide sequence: TGCGCCAGCAGCCAAGTAAGCGGGATGGCGTACGAGCAGTACTTC. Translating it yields CASSQVSGMAYEQYF.

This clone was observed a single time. DNA of the CDR3: TGCGCCAGCAGCGATTCAGGGGGTCTGAATGAAAAACTGTTTTTT. As protein: CASSDSGGLNEKLFF. The genes are TRBV4-1 and TRBJ1-4; 7 bases agree with TRBD1. CDR3 size: 15 residues. Per the germline V gene, CDR1 is MGHRA and CDR2 is YSYEKL. The V segment lost 5 bases and the J segment 5 bases; nucleotides outside the gene matches: 8.

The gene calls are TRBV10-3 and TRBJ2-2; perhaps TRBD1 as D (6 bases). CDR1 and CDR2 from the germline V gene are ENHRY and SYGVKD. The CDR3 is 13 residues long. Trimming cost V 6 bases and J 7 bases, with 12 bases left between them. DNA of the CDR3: TGTGCCATCAGGGAAACAGGGAACGGGGAGCTGTTTTTT. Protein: CAIRETGNGELFF.

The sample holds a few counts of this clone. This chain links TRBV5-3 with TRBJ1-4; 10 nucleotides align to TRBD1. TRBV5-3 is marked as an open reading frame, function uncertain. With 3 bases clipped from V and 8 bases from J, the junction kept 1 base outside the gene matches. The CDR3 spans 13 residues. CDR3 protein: CARSWDRGEKLFF. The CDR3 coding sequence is TGTGCCAGAAGCTGGGACAGGGGCGAAAAACTGTTTTTT.

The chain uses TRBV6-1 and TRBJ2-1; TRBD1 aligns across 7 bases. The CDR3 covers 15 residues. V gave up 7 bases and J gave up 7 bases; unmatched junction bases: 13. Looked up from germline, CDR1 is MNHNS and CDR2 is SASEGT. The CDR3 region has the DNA TGTGCCAGCACCCCCGACAGGGAGAAGAGAAATGAGCAGTTCTTC. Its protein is CASTPDREKRNEQFF.

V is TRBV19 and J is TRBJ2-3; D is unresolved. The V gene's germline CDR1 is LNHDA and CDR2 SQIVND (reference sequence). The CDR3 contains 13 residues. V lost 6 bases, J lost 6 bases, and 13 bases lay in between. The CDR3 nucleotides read TGTGCCAGTAGACCGAGGCGCGAGGATACGCAGTATTTT. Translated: CASRPRREDTQYF.

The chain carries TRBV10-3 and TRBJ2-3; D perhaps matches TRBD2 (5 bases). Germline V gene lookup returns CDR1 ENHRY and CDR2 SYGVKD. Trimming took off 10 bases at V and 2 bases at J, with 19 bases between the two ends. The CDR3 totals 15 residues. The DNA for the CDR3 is TGTGCCACCCGGGATGCCGTAGGTGACACAGATACGCAGTATTTT. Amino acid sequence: CATRDAVGDTDTQYF.

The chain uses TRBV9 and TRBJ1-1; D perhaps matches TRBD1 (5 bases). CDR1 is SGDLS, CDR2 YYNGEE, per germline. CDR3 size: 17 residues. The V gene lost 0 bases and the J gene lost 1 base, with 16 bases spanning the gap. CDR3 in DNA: TGTGCCAGCAGCGTAGGGGCAGGGTCAATCGGGAACACTGAAGCTTTCTTT. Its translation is CASSVGAGSIGNTEAFF.